This T cell receptor (beta chain) stems from a study of shared clonotypes between healthy human individuals. Overall study results and limits: Relative to memory subsets, naive subsets generally showed larger estimated richness. Four donors held about 5% of naive CD4 clonotypes in common.

The assay used deep level. Sorted-subset replicate PCRs used roughly 220 ng DNA, approximately 30,000 T cell genomes. Sequencing used immunoSEQ multiplex PCR; TCRdb keeps in-frame clones, though not all of them. The data show around 600,000 clones, about 96% seen once. Germline V gives CDR1 KGHSH, CDR2 LQKENI. V lost 5 bases and J lost 1, with 15 bases in between. The CDR3 is 16 residues long. To note about this clone: As yet, its antigen is unknown.

The receptor was derived from a woman younger than 45 in good health. Sequenced: naive CD4+ T cells sorted from blood. The subset here: CD45RA+ positively selected. The chain links TRBV18 to TRBJ2-1, with D perhaps matching TRBD2 (6 bases). The CDR3 sequence is CASSSRRGLSYNEQFF. The DNA of the CDR3 is TGTGCCAGCTCATCACGGCGGGGATTATCCTACAATGAGCAGTTCTTC.